Listed below are T cell receptor beta chains from one sample, sequenced in a study of graft-versus-host responses after intestinal transplantation. Here immunoSEQ multiplex PCR was the method, and the copy in TCRdb shows in-frame clones only, minus some. The data contain roughly 89,000 clones, 92% of them singletons. Their antigen targets remain unknown. Here the sequenced sample was unstimulated CD4+ T cells sorted from spleen or lymph node cells, taken before intestinal transplant. These receptors all come from a human donor who received an intestinal transplant. The CDR3 runs from the conserved cysteine through the conserved F or W.

CASSGDRNYGYTF | TRBV2
CASYPGTSGSSAYNEQFF | TRBV5-1
CASFEPYGYTF | TRBV6-5
CASSLVSGRKTGELFF | TRBV28
CATSRGGSYNEQFF | TRBV15
CASSLVAGSLQETQYF | TRBV5-1
CASSTSPGQGLNNEQFF | TRBV19
CASSELAGTGGREQYF | TRBV10-2
CASSILGGGNQPQHF | TRBV19
CASSLDSRLVSGNEQFF | TRBV5-1
CASSLWTREELEQYF | TRBV27
CSAETSRGNEQFF | TRBV29-1
CASSSMGGTGELFF | TRBV5-1
CASSPGLADGSGANVLTF | TRBV5-4
CASSLPAGGAVGELFF | TRBV4-1
CASSLRPGLGGTDTQYF | TRBV11-3
CASSQGSSYNSPLHF | TRBV7-8
CASKGSTGNPHEQYF | TRBV6-5
CASSEGPITGGYQETQYF | TRBV5-1
CASSQEWWASGTTGELFF | TRBV4-2
CASSLDRNYGYTF | TRBV5-1
CAWRRAGGSTDTQYF | TRBV30
CASRRKAGATDTQYF | TRBV7-2
CASSVGPGSNQPQHF | TRBV9
CASSLVRGIRNSPLHF | TRBV5-5